These 21 T cell receptor beta chains originate from one sample sequenced in a study of prognosis after radiotherapy for stage I lung cancer. Genomic DNA was the source, and TCR beta CDR3 was amplified from it by two-round multiplex PCR. The authors ran first-round PCR with primers specific to each TRBV and TRBJ gene. TCRdb re-called the multiplex PCR reads with MiXCR, one entry per CDR3 protein. This repertoire shows 20,000 to 25,000 distinct CDR3 sequences, approximately 45% found once; its top ten account for 33%. Sequenced material: PBMCs, taken before or after stereotactic body radiation therapy (not recorded which). Receptors originate from a donor over 45 with non-small cell lung cancer.

For this clonotype: Likely a read error: the CDR3 ends without its conserved phenylalanine or tryptophan. The DNA is omitted, as the CDR3 cannot be located on it reliably, and the CDR3 follows TCRdb's listing. The genes are TRBV7-2 and TRBJ2-1; TRBD2 is taken as the D call from the table, unchecked against the DNA. The CDR3 has 14 amino acids, counting both end residues. Per germline, CDR1 SGHTA and CDR2 FQGNSA. CDR3 protein: CASSSWTIWGALSV.

About this clonotype itself: Germline is not matched at one junction end, which may reflect a read error. V gene TRBV10-3 combines with J gene TRBJ1-3; no clear D. Germline CDR1 reads ENHRY; CDR2 reads SYGVKD. The CDR3 runs 14 residues. Here the CDR3 reads CAISEGRNGNTIYF. In DNA, the CDR3 is TGTGCCATCAGTGAGGGTAGGAATGGAAACACGATATATTTT.

The chain carries TRBV4-3 and TRBJ2-2; the D is unclear. V shed 5 bases and J shed 8 bases, with 18 bases lying between them. Germline V gene sequence: CDR1 LGHNA, CDR2 YSLEER. The CDR3 is 15 amino acids. The CDR3 DNA sequence: TGCGCCAGCAGCGACCTGGTGGTAGATCAGGGGGAGCTGTTTTTT. Encoded protein: CASSDLVVDQGELFF.

The J gene is TRBJ1-2, the V gene TRBV6-2 or TRBV6-3, with 8 bases identical to TRBD1. Trimming cost V 7 bases and J 0 bases; bases outside gene matches: 13. This CDR3 has 17 amino acids. CDR1 is MNHEY and CDR2 is SVGEGT in the germline V gene. This CDR3 reads CASNPWAGGVPNYGYTF. The CDR3 bases are TGTGCCAGCAACCCCTGGGCAGGGGGCGTTCCTAACTATGGCTACACCTTC.

The V call is TRBV24-1, the J call TRBJ1-2, with 8 bases lining up with TRBD1. Germline V gives CDR1 KGHDR, CDR2 SFDVKD. V lost 3 bases to trimming and J lost 4 bases; unmatched junction nucleotides: 9. The CDR3 is 16 residues long. CDR3 in amino acids: CATSDTWTGNTYGYTF. The CDR3 DNA reads as TGTGCCACCAGTGATACGTGGACAGGGAACACCTATGGCTACACCTTC.

This clonotype was seen many times. The chain joins TRBV7-2 to TRBJ1-5; 7 nucleotides agree with TRBD1. The germline gives CDR1 SGHTA, CDR2 FQGNSA. The ends lost 2 bases at V and 6 bases at J; junction bases unmatched: 10. The CDR3 loop spans 16 amino acids. In nucleotides, the CDR3 is TGTGCCAGCAGCTTACAGCTTGGTCAGGGGGGTCAGCCCCAGCATTTT. Translating it yields CASSLQLGQGGQPQHF.

The sample holds many counts of this clonotype. V gene TRBV13 combines with J gene TRBJ2-6, with D unclear. The CDR3 consists of 15 residues. Germline V lookup: CDR1 PRHDT, CDR2 FYEKMQ (reference sequence). V was pared by 5 bases and J by 0 bases, with 8 bases between. This CDR3 is CASSEVTSGANVLTF. DNA for the CDR3: TGTGCCAGCAGCGAAGTAACCTCTGGGGCCAACGTCCTGACTTTC.

The chain employs TRBV12-3 or TRBV12-4 and TRBJ1-2, with D possibly being TRBD1 (6 bases). The CDR3 spans 14 residues. With 4 bases removed from V and 2 bases from J, the gap between germline ends came to 11 bases. As DNA, the CDR3 is TGTGCCAGCAGTTGGGACAACTTAAACTATGGCTACACCTTC. Translating gives CASSWDNLNYGYTF.

There are many counts of this clonotype. The chain combines TRBV6-2 or TRBV6-3 with TRBJ2-5; no firm D call. Trimming cost V 6 bases and J 4 bases, with 12 bases left between them. The CDR3 totals 13 residues. Germline values: CDR1 MNHEY, CDR2 SVGEGT. The CDR3 spells CASRPTARETQYF. In DNA form, the CDR3 reads TGTGCCAGCAGACCTACAGCTCGAGAGACCCAGTACTTC.

This clonotype was seen many times. The CDR3 spells CASSFRDRELFF. In DNA form, the CDR3 reads TGTGCCAGCAGTTTCCGGGACAGGGAACTGTTTTTT. This rearrangement joins TRBV28 to TRBJ1-4, with 9 bases fitting TRBD1. The CDR3 is 12 amino acids. V was pared by 3 bases and J by 12 bases, with 2 bases of the junction left unmatched. Per germline, CDR1 MDHEN and CDR2 SYDVKM.

The chain combines TRBV7-8 with TRBJ1-4; D remains ambiguous. The V and J ends lost 5 bases and 7 bases respectively, with 14 bases between them. The CDR3 consists of 14 residues. CDR1 is SGHVS, CDR2 FQNEAQ, per germline. For the CDR3, the DNA is TGTGCCAGCAGCCGACGCGGATCCGCTGAAAAACTGTTTTTT. Protein product: CASSRRGSAEKLFF.

The chain couples TRBV5-1 to TRBJ1-6; D perhaps matches TRBD1 (6 bases). This CDR3 has 13 residues. Germline V gene data show CDR1 as SGHRS and CDR2 as YFSETQ. Trimming left V 3 bases short and J 7 bases short, with 8 bases between. CDR3 sequence (DNA): TGCGCCAGCAGCTCGGGACAAAATTCACCCCTCCACTTT. Its protein product is CASSSGQNSPLHF.

The sample holds many counts of this clonotype. The genes are TRBV19 and TRBJ2-7; 8 bases align to TRBD2. With V trimmed by 5 bases and J by 3 bases, 15 bases remained unmatched. The germline V gene has CDR1 LNHDA and CDR2 SQIVND (reference sequence). This CDR3 is 17 amino acids long. In DNA, the CDR3 is TGTGCCAGTAGTTCCCCCTCGGGGGGCGGGAGGCTCTACGAGCAGTACTTC. Encoded protein: CASSSPSGGGRLYEQYF.

About this clonotype: A read error may produce the germline difference seen at one junction end. This chain joins TRBV18 and TRBJ1-5, with D unresolved. This CDR3 is built from 12 residues. Germline V lookup: CDR1 KGHSH, CDR2 LQKENI. CDR3 DNA sequence: TGTACCAGCTCACTTTCCGTCGGGCCCCAGCACTTT. This gives the protein CTSSLSVGPQHF. The whole variable domain, remainder taken from reference TRBV18 and TRBJ1-5, is NAGVMQNPRHLVRRRGQEARLRCSPMKGHSHVYWYRQLPEEGLKFMVYLQKENIIDESGMPKERFSAEFPKEGPSILRIQQVVRGDSAAYFCTSSLSVGPQHFGDGTRLSIL.

Many counts were recorded for this clonotype. The chain has TRBV7-9 and TRBJ2-3, with 11 bases lining up with TRBD2. The CDR3 extends over 15 amino acids. After removal of 2 bases from V and 5 bases from J, the junction contained 3 bases not matched to a gene. In germline, CDR1 is SEHNR, CDR2 FQNEAQ (reference sequence). This CDR3 reads CASSLLAGGLDTQYF. CDR3 coding DNA: TGTGCCAGCAGCTTACTAGCGGGGGGATTAGATACGCAGTATTTT.

Ten or more counts support this clonotype. The genes are TRBV7-9 and TRBJ2-2; D is possibly TRBD1 or TRBD2 (5 bases each). The CDR3 spans 15 residues. The V gene's germline CDR1 is SEHNR and CDR2 FQNEAQ (reference sequence). Trimming removed 6 bases from V and 10 bases from J, with 21 bases in between. CDR3: CASRPIRDPKEELFF. In nucleotides, the CDR3 is TGTGCCAGCAGGCCTATCCGGGACCCTAAGGAGGAGCTGTTTTTT.

Details on this clonotype: At one of its ends the junction is not consistent with the germline gene, which may arise from a read error. This rearrangement joins TRBV6-1 to TRBJ2-5, with TRBD1 as a possible D gene (6 bases). This CDR3 has 13 amino acids. Germline CDR1 and CDR2: MNHNS and SASEGT. The CDR3 here is CASSHYRVGTQYF. Here the CDR3 DNA reads TGCGCCAGCAGTCACTACAGGGTTGGGACCCAGTACTTC.

This clonotype is deemed medium-sized. CDR3 DNA sequence: TGTGCCAGCAGTACGGGACTAGCGAGCACAGATACGCAGTATTTT. It translates to CASSTGLASTDTQYF. V is TRBV12-3 or TRBV12-4 and J is TRBJ2-3; 10 nucleotides agree with TRBD2. J gave up 0 bases and V 5 bases, and 2 bases lay outside the gene matches. The CDR3 extends over 15 amino acids.

This clonotype was found many times. The chain uses TRBV5-1 and TRBJ2-7; a possible D gene is TRBD1 (6 bases). Trimming took off 1 base at V and 5 bases at J, with 16 bases between the two ends. Germline CDR1 reads SGHRS; CDR2 reads YFSETQ. The CDR3 runs 15 residues. For the CDR3, the DNA is TGCGCCAGCAGCTTGTTTCGACAGGTCGGGGACGAGCAGTACTTC. Translated: CASSLFRQVGDEQYF.

This clonotype was seen repeatedly, ten times or more. The chain is built from TRBV5-1 and TRBJ2-2; 10 bases are a match to TRBD1. Germline V lookup: CDR1 SGHRS, CDR2 YFSETQ. CDR3 size: 19 residues. V shed 4 bases, J shed 0 bases, and the junction held 12 bases outside the gene matches. The CDR3 region is CASSPGTGAWNANTGELFF. The DNA for the CDR3 is TGCGCCAGCAGCCCGGGGACAGGGGCCTGGAATGCGAACACCGGGGAGCTGTTTTTT.

V and J are TRBV4-1 and TRBJ1-4; D not certain. This CDR3 is built from 15 residues. Germline V gives CDR1 MGHRA, CDR2 YSYEKL. V lost 0 bases and J lost 3, with 8 bases in between. The CDR3 DNA sequence: TGCGCCAGCAGCCAAGATTGGGTAGCTAATGAAAAACTGTTTTTT. Translation gives CASSQDWVANEKLFF.